This T cell receptor beta chain appears in the sequencing data of a study of cytomegalovirus exposure and HLA in healthy donors. Study findings and constraints: TRBV6-2, TRBV6-3 and other indistinguishable V segments were excluded. Later analysis revealed greater clonal expansion in HLA-associated TCR beta chains than in equally common others. As a later analysis revealed, the rate of TCR association differed by HLA locus, with DRB1 most and HLA-C fewest.

The CDR3 is 17 residues long. Looked up from germline, CDR1 is SGHDN and CDR2 is FVKESK. This clone has a handful of counts. Its specificity is unknown. The PCR ran on 60 Vbeta and 13 Jbeta primers. This table comes from immunoSEQ multiplex PCR, and its TCRdb copy is limited to in-frame clones, with some not included. The data contain about 140,000 clones, roughly 80% of them singletons. Although they were nominally healthy when sampled, donors likely had unrecorded immune exposures. The rearrangement links TRBV14 to TRBJ2-5, with D maybe TRBD2 (6 bases). The J call may be in error: the DNA end matches TRBJ2-7 better. The receptor was derived from a female donor in good health and CMV-seronegative. Sequencing was performed on PBMCs. The chain's CDR3 is CASSGGGQSVGSYEQYF. In DNA form, the CDR3 reads TGTGCCAGCAGCGGGGGAGGCCAGTCGGTCGGGTCCTACGAGCAGTACTTC.